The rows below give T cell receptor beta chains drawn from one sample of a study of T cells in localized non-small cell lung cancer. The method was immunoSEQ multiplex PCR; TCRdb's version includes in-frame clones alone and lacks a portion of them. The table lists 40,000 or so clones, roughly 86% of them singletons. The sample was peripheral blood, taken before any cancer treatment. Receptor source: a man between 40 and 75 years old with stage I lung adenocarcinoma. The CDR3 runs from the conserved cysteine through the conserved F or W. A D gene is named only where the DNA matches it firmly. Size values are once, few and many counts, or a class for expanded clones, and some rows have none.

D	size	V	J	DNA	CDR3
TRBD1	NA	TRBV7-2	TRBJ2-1	TGTGCCAGCAGCTGGGGGACAGGAAGAAACAATGAGCAGTTCTTC	CASSWGTGRNNEQFF
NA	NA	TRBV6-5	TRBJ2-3	TGTGCCAGCAGTTATCAGTCTAGCGGCACAGATACGCAGTATTTT	CASSYQSSGTDTQYF
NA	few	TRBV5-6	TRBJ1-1	TGTGCCAGCAGCTTGGGGGGGGCCCCACTAATGAACACTGAAGCTTTCTTT	CASSLGGAPLMNTEAFF
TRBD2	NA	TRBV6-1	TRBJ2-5	TGTGCCAGCAGTGAAGGTATTTTAGCGGGAGGTTCGCAAGAGACCCAGTACTTC	CASSEGILAGGSQETQYF
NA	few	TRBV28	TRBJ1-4	TGTGCCAGCAGCCAGGCCGGTCTATCGGAAAAACTGTTTTTT	CASSQAGLSEKLFF
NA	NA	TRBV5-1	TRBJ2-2	TGCGCCAGCAGCTCACAGGGCCACACCGGGGAGCTGTTTTTT	CASSSQGHTGELFF
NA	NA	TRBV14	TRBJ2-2	TGTGCCAGCAGCCAAGGCATGCGTACCGGGGAGCTGTTTTTT	CASSQGMRTGELFF
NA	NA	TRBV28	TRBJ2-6	TGTGCCAGCAGTGAAATCTCTGGGGCCAACGTCCTGACTTTC	CASSEISGANVLTF
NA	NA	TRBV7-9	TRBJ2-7	TGTGCCAGCAGCCTCCGGACCGGACCAACCGAGCAGTACTTC	CASSLRTGPTEQYF
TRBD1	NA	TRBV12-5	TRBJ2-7	TGTGCTAGTGGTTTGGGACAGGGGAGCGAGCAGTACTTC	CASGLGQGSEQYF
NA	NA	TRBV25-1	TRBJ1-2	TGTGCCAGCAGTGGATTGCGACAGACCGGGGACGGCTACACCTTC	CASSGLRQTGDGYTF
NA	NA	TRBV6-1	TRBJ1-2	TGTGCCAGCAGCGACACCTTCTATGGCTACACCTTC	CASSDTFYGYTF
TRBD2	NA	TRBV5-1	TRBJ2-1	TGCGCCAGCAGCTTCACACCGGGACTAGCGACCTACAATGAGCAGTTCTTC	CASSFTPGLATYNEQFF
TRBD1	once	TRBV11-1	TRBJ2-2	TGTGCCAGCAGCTACTCCCGACAGGGGGCGAACACCGGGGAGCTGTTTTTT	CASSYSRQGANTGELFF
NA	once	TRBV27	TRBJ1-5	TGTGCCAGCAGTCCCTTCCCTTCGGTCACTAGCAATCAGCCCCAGCATTTT	CASSPFPSVTSNQPQHF
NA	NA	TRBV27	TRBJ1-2	TGTGCCAGCGGATATCTCCGGGCCCTCAACTACACCTTC	CASGYLRALNYTF
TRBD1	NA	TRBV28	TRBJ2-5	TGTGCCAGCAGTTTCCGGGACAGACAAGAGACCCAGTACTTC	CASSFRDRQETQYF
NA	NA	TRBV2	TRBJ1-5	TGTGCCAGCACGTTCTATAAGAATCAGCCCCAGCATTTT	CASTFYKNQPQHF